These 19 T cell receptor beta chains were sequenced from one sample in a study of lymphopenia after photon versus proton radiotherapy (dated by TCRdb to the late 2010s). Libraries were prepared through the immunoSEQ multiplex PCR assay. Here the immuneACCESS table is served through TCRdb, limited to in-frame sequences with V and J called. Missing clones are a known gap in these copies; in checked studies unresolved V genes cover under half, and the rest lacks a known reason. The sample table records tens of thousands of clones; approximately 84% of these occur just once. Around 2% of the sample is in the top ten clones. The sequencing used peripheral blood, collected from a patient treated with proton-based radiotherapy. The receptors originated from a man aged 60-69 years with pancreatic cancer.

The V call is TRBV29-1, the J call TRBJ2-5, with unresolved D. V lost 6 bases and J lost 7, with 15 bases in between. Germline V lookup: CDR1 SQVTM, CDR2 ANQGSEA. This CDR3 contains 12 residues. In nucleotides, the CDR3 is TGCAGCGTCCTCTTGGGTCCAGGGACCCAGTACTTC. This sequence encodes CSVLLGPGTQYF.

V is TRBV4-2 and J is TRBJ2-1; 10 nucleotides align to TRBD2. The CDR3 consists of 16 residues. Germline V gene lookup returns CDR1 LGHNA and CDR2 YNFKEQ. V trimming: 1 base; J trimming: 10 bases; junction bases outside the gene matches: 10. The chain's CDR3 is CASSQGASGSSREQFF. Written as DNA, the CDR3 is TGTGCCAGCAGCCAAGGGGCTAGCGGGAGTTCAAGGGAGCAGTTCTTC.

The genes are TRBV29-1 and TRBJ2-3; D perhaps matches TRBD2 (5 bases). Germline V gene sequence: CDR1 SQVTM, CDR2 ANQGSEA. There are 11 residues in the CDR3. Trimming cost V 4 bases and J 5 bases, with 7 bases left between them. The CDR3 region is CSVAGVDTQYF. CDR3 bases: TGCAGCGTTGCCGGGGTAGATACGCAGTATTTT.

This clone has more than one count but fewer than ten. V usage is TRBV7-9 and J usage is TRBJ2-7, with a weak D call TRBD2 (5 bases). This CDR3 contains 13 residues. Trimming took 5 bases from V and 5 from J, leaving 13 bases between them. Germline loops: CDR1 SEHNR, CDR2 FQNEAQ (reference sequence). The CDR3 reads CASSRRSVDEQYF. CDR3 DNA: TGTGCCAGCAGCCGGAGGAGTGTCGACGAGCAGTACTTC.

The CDR3 loop reads CASSTGRNTEAFF. The CDR3 DNA is TGTGCCAGTAGCACCGGGAGGAACACTGAAGCTTTCTTT. The V call is TRBV19, the J call TRBJ1-1, with D hard to call. This CDR3 has 13 amino acids. CDR1 and CDR2 from the germline V gene are LNHDA and SQIVND (reference sequence). V lost 6 bases and J lost 1, with 9 bases in between.

This rearrangement joins TRBV21-1 to TRBJ2-2; the table assigns TRBD1, which was not confirmed against the DNA. TRBV21-1 is a documented pseudogene. The CDR3 length is 18 residues. CDR3 residues: CASSKALATGEDTGELFF. CDR3 bases: TGTGCCAGCAGCAAAGCGCTCGCGACAGGGGAGGACACCGGGGAGCTGTTTTTT.

The CDR3 DNA sequence: TGTGCCTGGGACCCCGGGACTAGCGGGATGTCCTACGAGCAGTACTTC. Residues: CAWDPGTSGMSYEQYF. J is TRBJ2-7 and V is TRBV30, with 13 bases fitting TRBD2. The CDR3 has 16 amino acids. V dropped 5 bases and J dropped 1; count of bases not matched to a gene: 8. The germline gives CDR1 GTSNPN, CDR2 SVGIG (reference sequence).

DNA for the CDR3: TGCGCCAGCAGTTCCGGGACTAGCGGGATGACCGCCTCGCAGTACTTC. Its protein is CASSSGTSGMTASQYF. The chain is built from TRBV5-1 and TRBJ2-7; 13 bases fit TRBD2. This CDR3 spans 16 amino acids. CDR1 is SGHRS and CDR2 is YFSETQ in the germline V gene. The ends lost 5 bases at V and 9 bases at J; junction bases unmatched: 14. Together with reference TRBV5-1 and TRBJ2-7, the CDR3 gives the full variable domain: KAGVTQTPRYLIKTRGQQVTLSCSPISGHRSVSWYQQTPGQGLQFLFEYFSETQRNKGNFPGRFSGRQFSNSRSEMNVSTLELGDSALYLCASSSGTSGMTASQYFGPGTRLTVT.

The CDR3 DNA is TGTGCCAGCAGCCCACTAGGGTCCACAACAGATACGCAGTATTTT. Protein: CASSPLGSTTDTQYF. J is TRBJ2-3 and V is TRBV9; the D gene is possibly TRBD2 (5 bases). Trimming stripped 4 bases from V and 3 bases from J, with 15 bases between. CDR1 is SGDLS, CDR2 YYNGEE, per germline. This CDR3 is built from 15 residues.

This chain joins TRBV27 and TRBJ2-1; 7 bases line up with TRBD2. With 9 bases clipped from V and 0 bases from J, the junction kept 11 bases outside the gene matches. CDR3 length: 16 residues. Germline V gene data show CDR1 as MNHEY and CDR2 as SMNVEV (reference sequence). In DNA, the CDR3 is TGTGCCAGTCAGAGCAAAGGCGGGAGCTCCTACAATGAGCAGTTCTTC. This codes for CASQSKGGSSYNEQFF.

The chain employs TRBV11-2 and TRBJ2-7; 10 bases line up with TRBD2. In germline, CDR1 is SGHAT, CDR2 FQNNGV. V dropped 5 bases and J dropped 3; count of bases not matched to a gene: 13. This CDR3 has 17 amino acids. CDR3 sequence: CASSLLSVTSGDYEQYF. The CDR3 coding sequence is TGTGCCAGCAGCCTACTATCGGTTACTAGCGGGGACTACGAGCAGTACTTC. The variable domain in full, completed from reference TRBV11-2 and TRBJ2-7, reads EAGVAQSPRYKIIEKRQSVAFWCNPISGHATLYWYQQILGQGPKLLIQFQNNGVVDDSQLPKDRFSAERLKGVDSTLKIQPAKLEDSAVYLCASSLLSVTSGDYEQYFGPGTRLTVT.

The rearrangement links TRBV7-9 to TRBJ2-1; D is undetermined. V lost 1 base, J lost 7 bases, and 14 bases lay in between. This CDR3 is 15 amino acids long. The germline CDR1 and CDR2 sequences are SEHNR and FQNEAQ (reference sequence). The CDR3 bases are TGTGCCAGCAGCTTAGGCCCTATAGGGTCAAATGAGCAGTTCTTC. As protein: CASSLGPIGSNEQFF.

This clone was seen only once. J is TRBJ1-2 and V is TRBV5-1; D gene uncertain. The ends were cut back, 0 bases at V and 1 base at J, with 4 bases in the middle. The CDR3 contains 13 residues. CDR1 and CDR2 (germline): SGHRS, YFSETQ. The CDR3 coding sequence is TGCGCCAGCAGCTTGGAGGGTAACTATGGCTACACCTTC. Its translation is CASSLEGNYGYTF. The variable domain in full, with the rest retrieved from reference TRBV5-1 and TRBJ1-2, is KAGVTQTPRYLIKTRGQQVTLSCSPISGHRSVSWYQQTPGQGLQFLFEYFSETQRNKGNFPGRFSGRQFSNSRSEMNVSTLELGDSALYLCASSLEGNYGYTFGSGTRLTVV.

This chain connects TRBV19 to TRBJ2-7; 8 bases map to TRBD1. The trim removed 7 bases at V and 4 bases at J, leaving 9 bases unmatched. The germline CDR1 and CDR2 sequences are LNHDA and SQIVND (reference sequence). This CDR3 contains 14 residues. DNA of the CDR3: TGTGCCAGTACCCCGGACAGGGCTTCGTACGAGCAGTACTTC. It specifies CASTPDRASYEQYF. Complete variable domain (other parts from reference TRBV19 and TRBJ2-7): DGGITQSPKYLFRKEGQNVTLSCEQNLNHDAMYWYRQDPGQGLRLIYYSQIVNDFQKGDIAEGYSVSREKKESFPLTVTSAQKNPTAFYLCASTPDRASYEQYFGPGTRLTVT.

CDR3 sequence reads: CASSIEGRAQETQYF. For the CDR3, the DNA is TGTGCCAGTAGTATAGAAGGACGCGCCCAAGAGACCCAGTACTTC. The chain is built from TRBV19 and TRBJ2-5; D gene unclear. V was pared by 0 bases and J by 1 base, with 9 bases between. CDR1 and CDR2 (germline): LNHDA, SQIVND (reference sequence). The length of the CDR3 is 15 residues.

This clone was counted a few times. CDR3: CASSLAVGGETQYF. In DNA form, the CDR3 reads TGTGCCAGCAGCTTAGCGGTAGGGGGGGAGACCCAGTACTTC. This chain connects TRBV11-2 to TRBJ2-5; D tentatively reads TRBD1 or TRBD2 (6 bases each). V lost 1 base and J 5 bases, leaving 11 bases between the germline ends. Looked up from germline, CDR1 is SGHAT and CDR2 is FQNNGV. The CDR3 consists of 14 residues.

The V gene is TRBV19, the J gene TRBJ1-2; D remains unclear. CDR3 length equals 14 residues. V was shortened by 5 bases and J by 1 base, with 11 bases between the two germline ends. Germline CDR1 LNHDA, CDR2 SQIVND (reference sequence). The CDR3, as DNA: TGTGCCAGTAGTTCCTCATCTGATAACTATGGCTACACCTTC. It codes for CASSSSSDNYGYTF.

This chain connects TRBV18 to TRBJ2-2, with D maybe TRBD2 (6 bases). V lost 3 bases, J lost 1 base, and 15 bases lay in between. The CDR3 runs 17 residues. In germline, CDR1 is KGHSH, CDR2 LQKENI. CDR3 coding DNA: TGTGCCAGCTCACCGCAAGCGGGTGCGGTGAACACCGGGGAGCTGTTTTTT. Protein product: CASSPQAGAVNTGELFF.

A single count supports this clone. The chain recombines TRBV7-8 with TRBJ2-2; TRBD1 matches 10 bases. CDR1 is SGHVS and CDR2 is FQNEAQ in the germline V gene. Losses at the gene ends were 3 bases for V and 6 bases for J; bases not matched to a gene: 7. This CDR3 has 16 residues. DNA for the CDR3: TGTGCCAGCAGCTTGGCCGGGACAGGGGTTCCCGGGGAGCTGTTTTTT. This translates into CASSLAGTGVPGELFF.